Shown below are 10 T cell receptor beta chains from a single sample sequenced in a study of blood T cell repertoires in COVID-19. Data came from immunoSEQ multiplex PCR; TCRdb stores just in-frame clones and leaves some out. The sample yields roughly 320,000 clones, roughly 85% seen once. The sequencing input was peripheral blood. The receptors shown here come from a human donor in a cohort sampled during active COVID-19.

The rearrangement links TRBV7-8 to TRBJ2-7; 10 bases line up with TRBD1. CDR1 and CDR2 from the germline V gene are SGHVS and FQNEAQ. J was trimmed by 5 bases and V by 6 bases; bases with no gene match: 7. The CDR3 length is 14 residues. DNA for the CDR3: TGTGCCAGCAGAAAAGCCGGGACAGGGGACGAGCAGTACTTC. Its translation is CASRKAGTGDEQYF.

CDR3 DNA: TGTGCCAGCAGCCCCGGGCAGGGGGAGCGGGGCTACACCTTC. It encodes CASSPGQGERGYTF. The rearrangement joins TRBV4-2 to TRBJ1-2, with TRBD1 matching 7 bases. Germline CDR1 LGHNA, CDR2 YNFKEQ. The CDR3 contains 14 residues. Germline trimming cut 4 bases from V and 8 bases from J; bases unmatched to any gene: 10.

The chain links TRBV10-3 to TRBJ1-2; D gene uncertain. The CDR3 is 12 amino acids. The germline gives CDR1 ENHRY, CDR2 SYGVKD. V was trimmed by 3 bases and J by 8 bases, leaving 10 bases between them. CDR3 DNA sequence: TGTGCCATCAGTGAATCCGGGGTAGGCTACACCTTC. It codes for CAISESGVGYTF.

The V and J genes are TRBV10-3 and TRBJ2-2; D may be TRBD2 (8 bases). Trimming removed 7 bases at V and 6 bases at J, with 15 bases between. Per germline, CDR1 ENHRY and CDR2 SYGVKD. The CDR3 covers 14 residues. CDR3 sequence reads: CAITPGRGPGELFF. The CDR3 nucleotides read TGTGCCATCACCCCCGGGAGGGGGCCCGGGGAGCTGTTTTTT.

This clone has just one count. The chain links TRBV6-5 to TRBJ2-6; D not certain. The V and J ends lost 2 bases and 0 bases respectively, with 8 bases between them. The CDR3 covers 16 residues. CDR1 and CDR2 from the germline V gene are MNHEY and SVGAGI. The CDR3 bases are TGTGCCAGCAGTTACCGCGTCGCCTCTGGGGCCAACGTCCTGACTTTC. This codes for CASSYRVASGANVLTF.

The chain couples TRBV5-1 to TRBJ1-5; D not resolved. There are 15 residues in the CDR3. The V end was cut by 0 bases, the J end by 1 base, with 8 bases between. Germline V gene lookup returns CDR1 SGHRS and CDR2 YFSETQ. The CDR3 region has the DNA TGCGCCAGCAGCTTGGATTCCGGGAGCAATCAGCCCCAGCATTTT. As protein: CASSLDSGSNQPQHF.

This chain uses TRBV30 with TRBJ1-2; D remains unclear. The CDR3 runs 16 residues. V lost 3 bases and J 4 bases, leaving 21 bases between the germline ends. CDR1 and CDR2 (germline): GTSNPN, SVGIG (reference sequence). CDR3 in DNA: TGTGCCTGGAGCCCCCGGGTCGACCCGGCGGGCTATGGCTACACCTTC. This translates into CAWSPRVDPAGYGYTF.

This chain connects TRBV14 to TRBJ1-2; TRBD1 is a possible D gene (5 bases). Between the trimmed V and J ends, which lost 6 bases and 4 bases, there was a span of 9 bases. The CDR3 extends over 12 amino acids. CDR1 and CDR2 from the germline V gene are SGHDN and FVKESK. CDR3 protein: CASSLTGYGYTF. CDR3 DNA: TGTGCCAGCAGTCTAACAGGCTATGGCTACACCTTC.

The CDR3 DNA reads as TGTGCCAGCAGCCCAGTAGGGACAGGGGTTTATGGCTACACCTTC. Residues: CASSPVGTGVYGYTF. The chain employs TRBV3-1 (or the pseudogene TRBV3-2) and TRBJ1-2; 10 positions match TRBD1. Germline V gene data show CDR1 as LGHDT and CDR2 as YNNKEL (reference sequence). Trimming took 4 bases from V and 5 from J; bases not matched to a gene: 7. The CDR3 runs 15 residues.

This clone was recorded only once. The chain carries TRBV12-3 or TRBV12-4 and TRBJ1-1; no firm D call. V was cut by 3 bases and J by 1 base, with 6 bases left in between. This CDR3 is built from 13 residues. The CDR3 reads CASSLSRNTEAFF. CDR3 in DNA: TGTGCCAGCAGTTTGTCGAGGAACACTGAAGCTTTCTTT.